The 21 T cell receptor beta chains below all came from one sample that was sequenced in a study of T-cell memory formation after mild COVID-19. TCRdb analysed the 5' RACE reads with MiXCR anew, one entry per CDR3 protein. The profile shows 290,000 or so distinct CDR3 sequences, roughly a fifth of them singletons. Material: PBMCs or a T cell subset sorted from them (not recorded which). The source of these receptors is a man between 18 and 35 years old who had mild COVID-19 (a few samples of this study predate the infection). Cell type and time point are not known.

The J gene is TRBJ1-2, the V gene TRBV7-2; D is undetermined. Germline V lookup: CDR1 SGHTA, CDR2 FQGNSA. V was shortened by 2 bases and J by 4 bases, with 8 bases between the two germline ends. CDR3 length equals 13 residues. CDR3 sequence (DNA): TGTGCCAGCAGCTTAAACCCCGGCTATGGCTACACCTTC. Translating it yields CASSLNPGYGYTF.

Only a few counts were recorded for this clonotype. This chain connects TRBV7-9 to TRBJ2-3; TRBD1 agrees at 8 bases. The CDR3 sequence is 17 residues long. The J segment lost 5 bases and the V segment lost 1 base, leaving 11 bases of the junction unmatched. Germline V CDR1 and CDR2: SEHNR, FQNEAQ (reference sequence). CDR3 sequence reads: CASSLERRQGMLDTQYF. The CDR3 DNA reads TGTGCCAGCAGCTTAGAGCGTCGACAGGGGATGCTAGATACGCAGTATTTT.

The V gene is TRBV5-1, the J gene TRBJ1-2; D is perhaps TRBD1 (6 bases). Germline CDR1 SGHRS, CDR2 YFSETQ. The CDR3 loop spans 15 amino acids. Trimming removed 5 bases from V and 5 bases from J, with 19 bases in between. In DNA, the CDR3 is TGCGCCAGCAGTTCAGGACAGCTGGGGGAATATGGCTACACCTTC. Translation: CASSSGQLGEYGYTF.

The rearrangement uses TRBV9 and TRBJ2-5, with TRBD2 as a possible D gene (5 bases). V lost 0 bases and J lost 5, with 14 bases in between. The CDR3 is 15 amino acids. Germline CDR1 is SGDLS and CDR2 is YYNGEE. In DNA form, the CDR3 reads TGTGCCAGCAGCGTAGACCGGGGTGCTCTTGAGACCCAGTACTTC. As protein: CASSVDRGALETQYF.

V and J are TRBV3-1 and TRBJ1-3; 7 positions match TRBD1. Looked up from germline, CDR1 is LGHDT and CDR2 is YNNKEL (reference sequence). The CDR3 sequence is 15 residues long. V was clipped by 6 bases and J by 2 bases; unmatched bases: 7. The CDR3: CASSQTGHAGNTIYF. The CDR3 nucleotides are TGTGCCAGCAGTCAGACAGGGCATGCTGGAAACACCATATATTTT.

DNA of the CDR3: TGTGCCGCACACGGGGGTTATGGCTACACCTTC. Translated, it gives CAAHGGYGYTF. V is TRBV7-9 and J is TRBJ1-2; tentative D call: TRBD1 (5 bases). Deletions cut 11 bases from V and 5 bases from J, with 12 bases between. The CDR3 runs 11 residues. The germline gives CDR1 SEHNR, CDR2 FQNEAQ (reference sequence).

This clonotype appeared a few times. This chain uses TRBV5-1 with TRBJ2-6; 10 bases align to TRBD2. Trimming cost V 4 bases and J 3 bases; bases outside gene matches: 10. This CDR3 spans 18 amino acids. From germline, CDR1 is SGHRS and CDR2 YFSETQ. CDR3 sequence: CASSRRASGGNGANVLTF. Written as DNA, the CDR3 is TGCGCCAGCAGCCGCCGCGCTAGCGGGGGAAATGGGGCCAACGTCCTGACTTTC.

The chain combines TRBV7-2 with TRBJ2-5; TRBD2 matches at 8 bases. Germline V lookup: CDR1 SGHTA, CDR2 FQGNSA. The CDR3 consists of 15 residues. The J segment lost 2 bases and the V segment lost 5 bases, leaving 7 bases of the junction unmatched. Here the CDR3 reads CASSLNGGAQETQYF. In DNA, the CDR3 is TGTGCCAGCAGCCTCAACGGGGGGGCGCAAGAGACCCAGTACTTC.

This CDR3 is CASRVGNTGELFF. As DNA, the CDR3 is TGTGCCAGCAGGGTAGGGAACACCGGGGAGCTGTTTTTT. The genes are TRBV2 and TRBJ2-2, with D unclear. V lost 6 bases and J lost 1, with 6 bases in between. Germline V CDR1 and CDR2: SNHLY, FYNNEI. The CDR3 is 13 residues long.

This chain joins TRBV6-5 and TRBJ1-6; 7 bases agree with TRBD1. The CDR3 has 13 amino acids. J gave up 8 bases and V 4 bases, and 2 bases lay outside the gene matches. From germline, CDR1 is MNHEY and CDR2 SVGAGI. The CDR3 DNA sequence: TGTGCCAGCAGTTTCGGGACAGATTCACCCCTCCACTTT. The encoded protein is CASSFGTDSPLHF.

The chain carries TRBV12-3 or TRBV12-4 and TRBJ2-3; D gene uncertain. The CDR3 runs 13 residues. V dropped 3 bases and J dropped 8 bases, with 12 bases sitting between them. CDR3 sequence reads: CASSLYSHGTQYF. The CDR3 nucleotides read TGTGCCAGCAGTTTGTACTCGCATGGTACGCAGTATTTT.

This clonotype was seen more than once but under ten times. The CDR3 DNA is TGTGCCAGCAGTCAGAGGGGTACAGATACGCAGTATTTT. Translated, it gives CASSQRGTDTQYF. This chain joins TRBV12-3 or TRBV12-4 and TRBJ2-3, with D perhaps matching TRBD1 or TRBD2 (5 bases each). The CDR3 spans 13 residues. V was cut by 5 bases and J by 3 bases, with 9 bases left in between.

This clonotype appeared many times. The chain links TRBV6-6 to TRBJ2-5; 8 positions agree with TRBD2. The CDR3 runs 14 residues. J gave up 4 bases and V 4 bases, and 5 bases lay outside the gene matches. Germline V gene sequence: CDR1 MNHNY, CDR2 SVGAGI (reference sequence). CDR3 sequence (DNA): TGTGCCAGCAGTTTCTCCGGGGGGGCAGAGACCCAGTACTTC. Protein product: CASSFSGGAETQYF.

This clonotype was observed a few times. The rearrangement joins TRBV7-9 to TRBJ1-1; no reliable D call. This CDR3 region has 12 residues. Germline values: CDR1 SEHNR, CDR2 FQNEAQ (reference sequence). Trimming stripped 5 bases from V and 6 bases from J, with 10 bases between. The CDR3 bases are TGTGCCAGCAGCCCAATTAAACCTGAAGCTTTCTTT. Its protein product is CASSPIKPEAFF. Filled out from reference TRBV7-9 and TRBJ1-1, the complete variable domain reads DTGVSQNPRHKITKRGQNVTFRCDPISEHNRLYWYRQTLGQGPEFLTYFQNEAQLEKSRLLSDRFSAERPKGSFSTLEIQRTEQGDSAMYLCASSPIKPEAFFGQGTRLTVV.

In its sample, this clonotype was seen a few times. The rearrangement uses TRBV12-3 or TRBV12-4 and TRBJ1-1; 8 nucleotides agree with TRBD1. This CDR3 comprises 14 residues. The trim removed 6 bases at V and 3 bases at J, leaving 6 bases unmatched. The CDR3 protein is CASSQTGDHTEAFF. The CDR3 nucleotides read TGTGCCAGCAGCCAGACAGGGGACCACACTGAAGCTTTCTTT.

This clonotype came up a few times. The chain recombines TRBV10-3 with TRBJ1-5, with no clear D. With 6 bases removed from V and 7 bases from J, the gap between germline ends came to 16 bases. The CDR3 spans 14 residues. Germline lookup yields CDR1 ENHRY and CDR2 SYGVKD. CDR3 nucleotides: TGTGCCATCAGCCCTGGGCAGGACGAACAGCCCCAGCATTTT. This encodes CAISPGQDEQPQHF.

The CDR3 DNA is TGTGCCAGCAGCCCCGGGACGTCAAATTCACCCCTCCACTTT. As protein: CASSPGTSNSPLHF. The rearrangement joins TRBV7-2 to TRBJ1-6, with a tentative D call TRBD1 (5 bases). From germline, CDR1 is SGHTA and CDR2 FQGNSA. The CDR3 has 14 amino acids. The V end was cut by 5 bases, the J end by 7 bases, with 12 bases between.

The V call is TRBV4-1, the J call TRBJ1-1; D perhaps matches TRBD1 (6 bases). With 5 bases removed from V and 0 bases from J, the gap between germline ends came to 10 bases. Germline V gene sequence: CDR1 MGHRA, CDR2 YSYEKL. The CDR3 extends over 14 amino acids. The DNA for the CDR3 is TGCGCCAGCAGCGGACAGCTTATGAACACTGAAGCTTTCTTT. It yields the protein CASSGQLMNTEAFF.

This clonotype was counted at least ten times. This rearrangement joins TRBV18 to TRBJ1-2; D unclear. Between the trimmed V and J ends, which lost 2 bases and 6 bases, there was a span of 4 bases. The CDR3 is 11 residues long. Germline V CDR1 and CDR2: KGHSH, LQKENI. The CDR3 loop reads CASSPGDGYTF. The CDR3 bases are TGTGCCAGCTCACCAGGGGATGGCTACACCTTC.

J is TRBJ2-4 and V is TRBV7-2; 7 bases are a match to TRBD1. V dropped 5 bases and J dropped 0; count of bases not matched to a gene: 16. CDR1 is SGHTA, CDR2 FQGNSA, per germline. The length of the CDR3 is 19 residues. The CDR3 region is CASSPGQDLYPLAKNIQYF. Here the CDR3 DNA reads TGTGCCAGCAGCCCCGGACAGGATCTTTACCCACTAGCCAAAAACATTCAGTACTTC. Full variable domain (rest looked up from reference TRBV7-2 and TRBJ2-4): GAGVSQSPSNKVTEKGKDVELRCDPISGHTALYWYRQSLGQGLEFLIYFQGNSAPDKSGLPSDRFSAERTGGSVSTLTIQRTQQEDSAVYLCASSPGQDLYPLAKNIQYFGAGTRLSVL.

This chain uses TRBV6-5 with TRBJ1-2, with D possibly being TRBD1 (5 bases). Per germline, CDR1 MNHEY and CDR2 SVGAGI. Deletions cut 3 bases from V and 6 bases from J, with 14 bases between. CDR3 length: 14 amino acids. In DNA form, the CDR3 reads TGTGCCAGCAGTTATATGGGGGGAGAGGATGGCTACACCTTC. It codes for CASSYMGGEDGYTF.